Listed below are T cell receptor beta chains from one sample, sequenced in a study of cytomegalovirus exposure and HLA in healthy donors. Sequencing was performed with immunoSEQ multiplex PCR; in TCRdb, only in-frame clones are kept and a portion is missing. In the table there are about 200,000 clones, about four fifths of which are singletons. Input material: PBMCs. The source is a woman under 30 in good health and CMV-seronegative. The CDR3 runs from the conserved cysteine through the conserved F or W. A D gene is named only where the DNA matches it firmly. Only part of the rows carry a size: once, few, many, or a class if the clone is expanded.

J gene: TRBJ2-3; D gene: NA; clone size: NA; V gene: TRBV5-8; CDR3 length: 11; CDR3 DNA: TGTGCCAGCAGCTTGCAGAATACGCAGTATTTT; CDR3 protein: CASSLQNTQYF
J gene: TRBJ2-2; D gene: NA; clone size: NA; V gene: TRBV7-9; CDR3 length: 17; CDR3 DNA: TGTGCCAGCAGCCAAGATTGGTCTAGCAGATACACCGGGGAGCTGTTTTTT; CDR3 protein: CASSQDWSSRYTGELFF
J gene: TRBJ1-2; D gene: TRBD1; clone size: NA; V gene: TRBV9; CDR3 length: 13; CDR3 DNA: TGTGCCAGCAGCGTAAATACAGGGGATGGCTACACCTTC; CDR3 protein: CASSVNTGDGYTF
J gene: TRBJ1-4; D gene: TRBD1; clone size: NA; V gene: TRBV29-1; CDR3 length: 14; CDR3 DNA: TGCAGCGTACTGCTCCGGGACAGGGGGGAAAAACTGTTTTTT; CDR3 protein: CSVLLRDRGEKLFF
J gene: TRBJ2-1; D gene: TRBD1; clone size: NA; V gene: TRBV5-1; CDR3 length: 16; CDR3 DNA: TGCGCCAGCAGAACCGGGACAGGGAGCTCCTACAATGAGCAGTTCTTC; CDR3 protein: CASRTGTGSSYNEQFF
J gene: TRBJ1-1; D gene: NA; clone size: NA; V gene: TRBV11-2; CDR3 length: 14; CDR3 DNA: TGTGCCAGCAGCCCGATACTCCTTAACACTGAAGCTTTCTTT; CDR3 protein: CASSPILLNTEAFF
J gene: TRBJ2-1; D gene: TRBD1; clone size: NA; V gene: TRBV4-2; CDR3 length: 16; CDR3 DNA: TGTGCCAGCAGCCAAACGGGACAGAGCCTATACAATGAGCAGTTCTTC; CDR3 protein: CASSQTGQSLYNEQFF
J gene: TRBJ2-7; D gene: TRBD2; clone size: NA; V gene: TRBV7-9; CDR3 length: 16; CDR3 DNA: TGTGCCAGCAGCTTAGCTCCCGGGGAGGGAGCAGGGGAGCAGTACTTC; CDR3 protein: CASSLAPGEGAGEQYF
J gene: TRBJ2-1; D gene: TRBD2; clone size: NA; V gene: TRBV28; CDR3 length: 16; CDR3 DNA: TGTGCCAGCAGCACACCGAGCGGGAGGGACGGAAATGAGCAGTTCTTC; CDR3 protein: CASSTPSGRDGNEQFF
J gene: TRBJ2-1; D gene: NA; clone size: few; V gene: TRBV5-6; CDR3 length: 13; CDR3 DNA: TGTGCCAGCAGCTGGGACACTTACAATGAGCAGTTCTTC; CDR3 protein: CASSWDTYNEQFF
J gene: TRBJ1-4; D gene: NA; clone size: NA; V gene: TRBV5-1; CDR3 length: 13; CDR3 DNA: TGCGCCAGCAGGGGGACATCGATCGGGAAACTGTTTTTT; CDR3 protein: CASRGTSIGKLFF
J gene: TRBJ1-3; D gene: NA; clone size: NA; V gene: TRBV30; CDR3 length: 13; CDR3 DNA: TGTGCCTGGGCGACGGGGAGAAGAAACACCATATATTTT; CDR3 protein: CAWATGRRNTIYF
J gene: TRBJ1-6; D gene: NA; clone size: NA; V gene: TRBV14; CDR3 length: 15; CDR3 DNA: TGTGCCAGCAGCCAAGAAGGGGTATCGGGTTCACCCCTCCACTTT; CDR3 protein: CASSQEGVSGSPLHF
J gene: TRBJ2-3; D gene: NA; clone size: NA; V gene: TRBV5-4; CDR3 length: 12; CDR3 DNA: TGTGCCAGCAGCTTGAGTCGGGAAACGCAGTATTTT; CDR3 protein: CASSLSRETQYF
J gene: TRBJ1-3; D gene: TRBD1; clone size: NA; V gene: TRBV5-1; CDR3 length: 17; CDR3 DNA: TGCGCCAGCAGCTGGGTGACAGGGGCCTTCTCTGGAAACACCATATATTTT; CDR3 protein: CASSWVTGAFSGNTIYF
J gene: TRBJ1-1; D gene: NA; clone size: NA; V gene: TRBV10-1; CDR3 length: 12; CDR3 DNA: TGCGCCAGCCCAGGGGAGGGCACTGAAGCTTTCTTT; CDR3 protein: CASPGEGTEAFF
J gene: TRBJ1-2; D gene: NA; clone size: NA; V gene: TRBV6-1; CDR3 length: 15; CDR3 DNA: TGTGCCAGCACCACAATGGGGAGGGCGTACAATGGCTACACCTTC; CDR3 protein: CASTTMGRAYNGYTF
J gene: TRBJ1-1; D gene: NA; clone size: NA; V gene: TRBV7-2; CDR3 length: 15; CDR3 DNA: TGTGCCAGCAGCTTTACAGGGTCCTTGGCCACTGAAGCTTTCTTT; CDR3 protein: CASSFTGSLATEAFF
J gene: TRBJ1-5; D gene: NA; clone size: NA; V gene: TRBV6-1; CDR3 length: 14; CDR3 DNA: TGTGCCAGCGCTTCCGTCGGGGGATATCAGCCCCAGCATTTT; CDR3 protein: CASASVGGYQPQHF
J gene: TRBJ1-5; D gene: NA; clone size: NA; V gene: TRBV28; CDR3 length: 14; CDR3 DNA: TGTGCCAGCAGTTTCAGATTATCCAATCAGCCCCAGCATTTT; CDR3 protein: CASSFRLSNQPQHF
J gene: TRBJ2-1; D gene: TRBD2; clone size: NA; V gene: TRBV7-2; CDR3 length: 16; CDR3 DNA: TGTGCCAGCAGCTTAGTTGGGACTAGCGGGAGCAATGAGCAGTTCTTC; CDR3 protein: CASSLVGTSGSNEQFF
J gene: TRBJ2-1; D gene: NA; clone size: NA; V gene: TRBV7-2; CDR3 length: 17; CDR3 DNA: TGTGCCAGCAGCTTAGCCCTGTTCGTGAGCTCCTACAATGAGCAGTTCTTC; CDR3 protein: CASSLALFVSSYNEQFF
J gene: TRBJ2-3; D gene: TRBD2; clone size: NA; V gene: TRBV7-9; CDR3 length: 16; CDR3 DNA: TGTGCCAGCAGATTCACTAGCGGGAGAGGCACAGATACGCAGTATTTT; CDR3 protein: CASRFTSGRGTDTQYF
J gene: TRBJ2-2; D gene: NA; clone size: once; V gene: TRBV5-4; CDR3 length: 13; CDR3 DNA: TGTGCCAGCAGCCCAAACCCGGCCGGGGAGCTGTTTTTT; CDR3 protein: CASSPNPAGELFF
J gene: TRBJ2-7; D gene: NA; clone size: NA; V gene: TRBV14; CDR3 length: 13; CDR3 DNA: TGTGCCAGCAGCCTTACGGACAGCTCCGAGCAGTACTTC; CDR3 protein: CASSLTDSSEQYF
J gene: TRBJ2-7; D gene: NA; clone size: NA; V gene: TRBV2; CDR3 length: 12; CDR3 DNA: TGTGCCACCGTCCGCGGCGACTACGAGCAGTACTTC; CDR3 protein: CATVRGDYEQYF
J gene: TRBJ2-3; D gene: NA; clone size: NA; V gene: TRBV19; CDR3 length: 15; CDR3 DNA: TGTGCCAGTAGTATGGGGGCAGGTGTCACAGATACGCAGTATTTT; CDR3 protein: CASSMGAGVTDTQYF
J gene: TRBJ2-3; D gene: NA; clone size: NA; V gene: TRBV4-3; CDR3 length: 15; CDR3 DNA: TGCGCCAGCAGCGAGGGCCGGGGAGGAAGAGATACGCAGTATTTT; CDR3 protein: CASSEGRGGRDTQYF
J gene: TRBJ1-5; D gene: NA; clone size: NA; V gene: TRBV5-4; CDR3 length: 14; CDR3 DNA: TGTGCCAGCAGCCGGGGGATAGGCAATCAGCCCCAGCATTTT; CDR3 protein: CASSRGIGNQPQHF